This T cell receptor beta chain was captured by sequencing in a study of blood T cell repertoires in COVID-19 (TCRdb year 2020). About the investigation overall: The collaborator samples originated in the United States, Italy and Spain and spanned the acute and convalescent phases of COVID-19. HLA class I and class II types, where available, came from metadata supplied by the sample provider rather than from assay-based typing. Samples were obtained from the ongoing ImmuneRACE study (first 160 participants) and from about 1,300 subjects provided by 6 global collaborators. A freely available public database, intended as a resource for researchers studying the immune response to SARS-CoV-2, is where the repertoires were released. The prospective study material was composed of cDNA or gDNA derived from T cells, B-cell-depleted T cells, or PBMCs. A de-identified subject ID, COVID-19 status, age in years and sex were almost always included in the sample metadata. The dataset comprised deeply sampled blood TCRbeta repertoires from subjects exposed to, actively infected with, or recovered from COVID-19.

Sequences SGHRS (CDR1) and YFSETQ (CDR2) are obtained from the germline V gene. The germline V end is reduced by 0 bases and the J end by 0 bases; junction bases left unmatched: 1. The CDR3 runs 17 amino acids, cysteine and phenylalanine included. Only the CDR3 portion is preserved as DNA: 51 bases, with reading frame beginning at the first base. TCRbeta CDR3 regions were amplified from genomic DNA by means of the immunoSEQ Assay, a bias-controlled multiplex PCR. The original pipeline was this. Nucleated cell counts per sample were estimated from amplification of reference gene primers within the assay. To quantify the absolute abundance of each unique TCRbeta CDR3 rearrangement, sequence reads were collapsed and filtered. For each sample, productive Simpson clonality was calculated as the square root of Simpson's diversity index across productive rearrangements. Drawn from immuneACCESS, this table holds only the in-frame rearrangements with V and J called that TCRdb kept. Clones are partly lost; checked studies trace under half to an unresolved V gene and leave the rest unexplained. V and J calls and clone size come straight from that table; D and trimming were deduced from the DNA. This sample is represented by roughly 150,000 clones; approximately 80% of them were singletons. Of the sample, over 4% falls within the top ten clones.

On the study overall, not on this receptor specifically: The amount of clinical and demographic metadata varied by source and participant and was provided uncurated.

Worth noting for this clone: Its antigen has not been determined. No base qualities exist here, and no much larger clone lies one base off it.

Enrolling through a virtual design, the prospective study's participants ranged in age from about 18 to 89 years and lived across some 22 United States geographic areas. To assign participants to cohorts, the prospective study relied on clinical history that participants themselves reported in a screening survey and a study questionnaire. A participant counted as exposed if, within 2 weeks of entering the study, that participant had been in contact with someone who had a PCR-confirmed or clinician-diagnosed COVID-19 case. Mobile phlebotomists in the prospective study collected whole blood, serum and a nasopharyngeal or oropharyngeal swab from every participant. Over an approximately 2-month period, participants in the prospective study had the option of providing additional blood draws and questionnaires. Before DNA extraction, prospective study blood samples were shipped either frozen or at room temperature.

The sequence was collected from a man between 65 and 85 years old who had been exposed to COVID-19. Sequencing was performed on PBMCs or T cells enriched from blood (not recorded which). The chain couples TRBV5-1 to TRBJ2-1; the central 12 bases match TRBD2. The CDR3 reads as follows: CASSLVLAGGSYNEQFF. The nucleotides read TGCGCCAGCAGCTTGGTACTAGCGGGAGGCTCCTACAATGAGCAGTTCTTC. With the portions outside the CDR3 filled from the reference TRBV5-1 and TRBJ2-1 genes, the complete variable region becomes KAGVTQTPRYLIKTRGQQVTLSCSPISGHRSVSWYQQTPGQGLQFLFEYFSETQRNKGNFPGRFSGRQFSNSRSEMNVSTLELGDSALYLCASSLVLAGGSYNEQFFGPGTRLTVL.